This T cell receptor beta chain was sequenced for a study of blood T cell repertoires in COVID-19. For the study at large: The United States, Italy and Spain supplied acute and convalescent COVID-19 samples. In each case, the material was cDNA or gDNA derived from T cells, B-cell-depleted T cells, or PBMCs.

In the source study's methods: Estimation of nucleated cell counts relied on the amplification of reference gene primers. Libraries were prepared by immunoSEQ multiplex PCR; TCRdb keeps only in-frame clonotypes and omits some of them. V and J calls and clone size are given by that table; D and trimming were obtained from the DNA. Of some 150,000 clones in the sample, approximately 86% are singletons; the top ten hold about 8%. CDR1 SGHTA and CDR2 FQGNSA come from the germline V gene. The CDR3 runs 15 residues. V shed 4 bases and J shed 5 bases, with 17 bases lying between them. Sequenced input: peripheral blood. The chain has TRBV7-2 and TRBJ1-1, with D perhaps matching TRBD1 (6 bases). The clonotype was recovered from a woman aged 60-75 years with acute or convalescent COVID-19. This CDR3 reads CASSSRAGVGTEAFF. CDR3 in DNA: TGTGCCAGCAGCTCCCGGGCAGGGGTGGGGACTGAAGCTTTCTTT.